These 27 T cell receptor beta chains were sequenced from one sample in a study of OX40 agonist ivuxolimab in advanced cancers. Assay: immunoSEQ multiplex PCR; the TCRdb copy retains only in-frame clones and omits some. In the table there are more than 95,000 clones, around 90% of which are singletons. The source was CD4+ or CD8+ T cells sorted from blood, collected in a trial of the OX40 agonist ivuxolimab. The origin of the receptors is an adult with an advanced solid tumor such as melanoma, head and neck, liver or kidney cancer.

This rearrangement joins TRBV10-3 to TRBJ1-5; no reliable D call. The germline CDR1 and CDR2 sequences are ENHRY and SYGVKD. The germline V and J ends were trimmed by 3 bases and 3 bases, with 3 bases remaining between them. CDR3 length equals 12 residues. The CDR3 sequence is CAISDYNQPQHF. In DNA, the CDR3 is TGTGCCATCAGTGACTACAATCAGCCCCAGCATTTT.

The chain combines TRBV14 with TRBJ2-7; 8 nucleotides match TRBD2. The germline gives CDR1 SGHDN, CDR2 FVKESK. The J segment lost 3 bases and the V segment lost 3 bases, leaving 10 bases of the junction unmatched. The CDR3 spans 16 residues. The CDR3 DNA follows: TGTGCCAGCAGCCAGGGGTTTATAGCGGGGTACTACGAGCAGTACTTC. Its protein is CASSQGFIAGYYEQYF.

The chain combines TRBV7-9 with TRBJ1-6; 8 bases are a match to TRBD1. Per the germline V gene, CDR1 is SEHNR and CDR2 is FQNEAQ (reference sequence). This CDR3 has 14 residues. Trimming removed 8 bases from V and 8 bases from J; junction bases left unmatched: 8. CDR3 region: CASGFRGRDSPLHF. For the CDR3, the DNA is TGTGCCAGCGGATTCAGGGGGCGCGATTCACCCCTCCACTTT.

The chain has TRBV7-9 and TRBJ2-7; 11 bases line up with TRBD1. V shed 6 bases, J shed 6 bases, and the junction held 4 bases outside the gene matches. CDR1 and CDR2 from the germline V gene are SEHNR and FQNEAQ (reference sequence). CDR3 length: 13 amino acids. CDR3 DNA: TGTGCCAGCAGATCCGGGACAGGGGGCGAGCAGTACTTC. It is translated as CASRSGTGGEQYF.

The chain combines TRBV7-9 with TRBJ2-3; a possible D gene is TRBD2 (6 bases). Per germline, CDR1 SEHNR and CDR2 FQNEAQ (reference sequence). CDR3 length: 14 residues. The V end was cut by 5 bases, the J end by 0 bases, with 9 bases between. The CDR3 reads CASSPSGSTDTQYF. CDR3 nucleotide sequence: TGTGCCAGCAGCCCGAGCGGGAGCACAGATACGCAGTATTTT.

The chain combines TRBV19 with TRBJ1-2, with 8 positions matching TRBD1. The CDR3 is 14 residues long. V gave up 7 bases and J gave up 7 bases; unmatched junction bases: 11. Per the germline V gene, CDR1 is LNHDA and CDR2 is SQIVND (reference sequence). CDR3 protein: CASKTGQGIGGYTF. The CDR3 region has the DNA TGTGCCAGTAAAACTGGACAGGGTATAGGTGGCTACACCTTC.

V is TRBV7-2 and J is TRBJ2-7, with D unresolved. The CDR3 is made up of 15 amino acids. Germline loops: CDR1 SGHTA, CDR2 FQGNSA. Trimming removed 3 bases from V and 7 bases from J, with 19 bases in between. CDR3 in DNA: TGTGCCAGCAGCTTCCCGACGTCTTCGGGTTGGGAGCAGTACTTC. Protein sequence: CASSFPTSSGWEQYF.

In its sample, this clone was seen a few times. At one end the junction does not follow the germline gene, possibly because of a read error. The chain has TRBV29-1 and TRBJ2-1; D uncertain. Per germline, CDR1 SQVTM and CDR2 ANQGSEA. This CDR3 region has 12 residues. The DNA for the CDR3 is TGCAGCGTTGAAGTGGTAATAGGCAGTTTACTCTTC. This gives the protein CSVEVVIGSLLF.

CDR3 sequence: CASSYATPSSGANVLTF. As DNA, the CDR3 is TGTGCCAGTAGCTATGCGACACCGAGCTCTGGGGCCAACGTCCTGACTTTC. The chain is built from TRBV19 and TRBJ2-6; no clear D. V gave up 6 bases and J gave up 0 bases, with 15 bases separating them. The CDR3 covers 17 residues. The germline V gene has CDR1 LNHDA and CDR2 SQIVND (reference sequence).

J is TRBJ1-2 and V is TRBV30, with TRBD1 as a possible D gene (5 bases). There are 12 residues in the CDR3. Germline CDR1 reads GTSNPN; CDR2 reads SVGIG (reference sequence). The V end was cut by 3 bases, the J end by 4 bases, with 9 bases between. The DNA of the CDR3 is TGTGCCTGGAGGGGGGAGGGCTATGGCTACACCTTC. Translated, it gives CAWRGEGYGYTF. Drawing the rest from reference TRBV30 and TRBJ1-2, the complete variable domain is SQTIHQWPATLVQPVGSPLSLECTVEGTSNPNLYWYRQAAGRGLQLLFYSVGIGQISSEVPQNLSASRPQDRQFILSSKKLLLSDSGFYLCAWRGEGYGYTFGSGTRLTVV.

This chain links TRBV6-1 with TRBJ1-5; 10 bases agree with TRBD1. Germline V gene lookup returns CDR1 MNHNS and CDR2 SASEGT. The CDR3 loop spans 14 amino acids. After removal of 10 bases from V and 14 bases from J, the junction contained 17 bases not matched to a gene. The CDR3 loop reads CATRDRGRVSLKHF. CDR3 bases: TGTGCCACCAGAGACAGGGGGCGAGTCAGCCTAAAGCATTTT.

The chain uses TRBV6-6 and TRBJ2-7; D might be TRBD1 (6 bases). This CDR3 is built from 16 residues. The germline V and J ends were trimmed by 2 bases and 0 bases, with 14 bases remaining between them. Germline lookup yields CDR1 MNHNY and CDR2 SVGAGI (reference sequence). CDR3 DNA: TGTGCCAGCAGTTACCGTAAGGGGGAAAGCTCCTACGAGCAGTACTTC. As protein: CASSYRKGESSYEQYF.

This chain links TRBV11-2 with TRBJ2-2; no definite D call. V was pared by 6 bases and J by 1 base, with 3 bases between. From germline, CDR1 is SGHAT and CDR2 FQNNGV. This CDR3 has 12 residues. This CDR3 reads CASRKNTGELFF. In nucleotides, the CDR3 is TGTGCCAGCAGGAAGAACACCGGGGAGCTGTTTTTT.

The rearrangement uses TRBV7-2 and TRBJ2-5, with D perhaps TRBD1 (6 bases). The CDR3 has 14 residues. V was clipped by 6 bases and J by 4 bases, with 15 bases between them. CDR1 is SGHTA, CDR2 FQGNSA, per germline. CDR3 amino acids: CASRLQGPSETQYF. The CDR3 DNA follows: TGTGCCAGCAGGTTACAGGGTCCCTCAGAGACCCAGTACTTC.

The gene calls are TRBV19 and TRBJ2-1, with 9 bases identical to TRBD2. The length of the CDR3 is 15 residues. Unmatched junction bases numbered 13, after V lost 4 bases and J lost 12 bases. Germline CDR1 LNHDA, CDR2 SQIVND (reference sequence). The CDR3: CASSTTSGPTGRQFF. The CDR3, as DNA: TGTGCCAGTAGTACCACTAGCGGGCCCACGGGTAGGCAGTTCTTC. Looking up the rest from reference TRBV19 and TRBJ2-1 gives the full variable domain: DGGITQSPKYLFRKEGQNVTLSCEQNLNHDAMYWYRQDPGQGLRLIYYSQIVNDFQKGDIAEGYSVSREKKESFPLTVTSAQKNPTAFYLCASSTTSGPTGRQFFGPGTRLTVL.

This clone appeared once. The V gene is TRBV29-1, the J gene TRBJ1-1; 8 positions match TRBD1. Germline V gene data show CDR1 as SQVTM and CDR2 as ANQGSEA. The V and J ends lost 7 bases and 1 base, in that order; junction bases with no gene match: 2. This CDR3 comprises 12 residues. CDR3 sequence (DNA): TGCAGCGCTGGGACAGGGAACACTGAAGCTTTCTTT. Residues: CSAGTGNTEAFF.

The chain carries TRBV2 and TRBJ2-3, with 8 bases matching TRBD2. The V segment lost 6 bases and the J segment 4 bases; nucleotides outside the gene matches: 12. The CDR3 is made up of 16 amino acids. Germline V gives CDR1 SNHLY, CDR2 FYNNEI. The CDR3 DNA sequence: TGTGCCAGCAGCCTCGGACTAGCTCCCTTCGCAGATACGCAGTATTTT. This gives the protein CASSLGLAPFADTQYF.

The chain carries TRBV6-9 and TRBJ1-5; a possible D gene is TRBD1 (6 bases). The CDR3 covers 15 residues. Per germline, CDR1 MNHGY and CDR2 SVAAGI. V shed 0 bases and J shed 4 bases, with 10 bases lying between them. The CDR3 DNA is TGTGCCAGCAGTTATTCGTCAAGGGGGAATCAGCCCCAGCATTTT. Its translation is CASSYSSRGNQPQHF.

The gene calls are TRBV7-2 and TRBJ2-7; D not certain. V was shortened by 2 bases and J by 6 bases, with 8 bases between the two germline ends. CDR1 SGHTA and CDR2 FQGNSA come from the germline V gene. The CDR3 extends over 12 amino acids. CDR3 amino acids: CASSLTRAEQYF. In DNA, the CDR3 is TGTGCCAGCAGCTTAACTCGGGCCGAGCAGTACTTC. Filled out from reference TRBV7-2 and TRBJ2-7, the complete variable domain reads GAGVSQSPSNKVTEKGKDVELRCDPISGHTALYWYRQSLGQGLEFLIYFQGNSAPDKSGLPSDRFSAERTGGSVSTLTIQRTQQEDSAVYLCASSLTRAEQYFGPGTRLTVT.

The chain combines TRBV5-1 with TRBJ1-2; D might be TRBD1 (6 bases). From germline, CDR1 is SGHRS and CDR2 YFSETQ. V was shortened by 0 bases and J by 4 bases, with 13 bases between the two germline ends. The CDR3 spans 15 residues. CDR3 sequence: CASSLDGQKSYGYTF. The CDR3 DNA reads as TGCGCCAGCAGCTTGGACGGACAGAAATCCTATGGCTACACCTTC.

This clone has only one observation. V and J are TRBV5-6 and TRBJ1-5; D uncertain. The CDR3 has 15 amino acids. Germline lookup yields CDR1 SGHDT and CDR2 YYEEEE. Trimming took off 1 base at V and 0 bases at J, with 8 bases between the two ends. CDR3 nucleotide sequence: TGTGCCAGCAGCTTGTCGGACGTTAGCAATCAGCCCCAGCATTTT. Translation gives CASSLSDVSNQPQHF.

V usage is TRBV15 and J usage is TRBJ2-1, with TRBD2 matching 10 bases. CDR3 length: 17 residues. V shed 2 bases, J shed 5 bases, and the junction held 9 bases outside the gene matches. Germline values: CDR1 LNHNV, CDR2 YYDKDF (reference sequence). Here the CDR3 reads CATSRRSRTSGHNEQFF. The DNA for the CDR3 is TGTGCCACCAGCAGAAGGTCAAGGACTAGCGGACACAATGAGCAGTTCTTC.

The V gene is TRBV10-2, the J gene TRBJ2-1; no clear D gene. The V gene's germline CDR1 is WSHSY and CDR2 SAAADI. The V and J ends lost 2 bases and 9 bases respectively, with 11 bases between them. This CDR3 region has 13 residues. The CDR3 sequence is CASSEVLRPEQFF. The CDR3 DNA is TGCGCCAGCAGTGAGGTCTTACGTCCTGAGCAGTTCTTC.

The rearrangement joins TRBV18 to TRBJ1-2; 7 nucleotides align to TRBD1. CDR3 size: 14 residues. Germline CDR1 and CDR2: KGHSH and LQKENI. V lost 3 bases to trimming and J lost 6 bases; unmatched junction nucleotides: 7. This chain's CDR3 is CASSPRGYGDGYTF. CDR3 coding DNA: TGTGCCAGCTCACCCAGGGGGTACGGCGATGGCTACACCTTC.

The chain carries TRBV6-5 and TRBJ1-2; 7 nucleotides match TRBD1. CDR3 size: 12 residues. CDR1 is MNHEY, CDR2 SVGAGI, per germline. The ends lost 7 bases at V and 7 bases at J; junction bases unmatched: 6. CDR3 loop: CASTDPGGGYTF. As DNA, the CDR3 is TGTGCCAGCACCGACCCAGGGGGTGGCTACACCTTC.

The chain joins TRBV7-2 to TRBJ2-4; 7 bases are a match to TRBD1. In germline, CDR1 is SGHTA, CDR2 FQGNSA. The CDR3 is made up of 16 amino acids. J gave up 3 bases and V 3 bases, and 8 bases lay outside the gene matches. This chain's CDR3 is CASSFARDRHKNIQYF. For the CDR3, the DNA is TGTGCCAGCAGCTTTGCCCGGGACAGACACAAAAACATTCAGTACTTC.

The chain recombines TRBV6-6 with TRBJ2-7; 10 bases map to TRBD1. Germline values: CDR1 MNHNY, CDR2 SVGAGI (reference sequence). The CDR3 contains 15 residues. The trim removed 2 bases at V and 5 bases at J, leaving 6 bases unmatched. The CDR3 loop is CASSYPGQGKNEQYF. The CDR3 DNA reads TGTGCCAGCAGTTACCCGGGACAGGGGAAAAACGAGCAGTACTTC.